A single sample is the source of the 21 T cell receptor beta chains below, sequenced in a study of T cell changes during pregnancy in multiple sclerosis. Sequenced by immunoSEQ multiplex PCR; TCRdb stores in-frame clones only, minus some. The table records 65,000 to 95,000 clones, around 94% of them present only once. Source: peripheral blood, taken in the second trimester of pregnancy. Receptors were obtained from a female donor in good health, enrolled as a control in a pregnancy study.

V and J are TRBV7-6 and TRBJ2-5; TRBD1 is a possible D gene (5 bases). Germline V lookup: CDR1 SGHVS, CDR2 FNYEAQ. The CDR3 runs 15 residues. Trimming left V 5 bases short and J 5 bases short, with 18 bases between. The CDR3 here is CASSLSDSQLETQYF. CDR3 nucleotides: TGTGCCAGCAGCCTTTCTGACAGCCAACTGGAGACCCAGTACTTC.

The V call is TRBV2, the J call TRBJ2-1; no reliable D call. The V gene's germline CDR1 is SNHLY and CDR2 FYNNEI. The CDR3 spans 15 residues. V was pared by 6 bases and J by 7 bases, with 19 bases between. CDR3 in DNA: TGTGCCAGCAGCCCCCTCCCTCGTTCCGGGAATGAGCAGTTCTTC. Protein sequence: CASSPLPRSGNEQFF.

V usage is TRBV7-2 and J usage is TRBJ2-1, with D tentatively TRBD2 (6 bases). Deletions cut 1 base from V and 4 bases from J, with 20 bases between. Germline V gene data show CDR1 as SGHTA and CDR2 as FQGNSA. The CDR3 length is 18 residues. CDR3 loop: CASSLVGWVGTRYNEQFF. CDR3 coding DNA: TGTGCCAGCAGCTTAGTAGGATGGGTCGGGACTCGTTACAATGAGCAGTTCTTC.

This rearrangement joins TRBV15 to TRBJ2-7; 10 bases align to TRBD1. The CDR3 has 16 residues. Germline assignment: CDR1 LNHNV and CDR2 YYDKDF (reference sequence). With 0 bases clipped from V and 10 bases from J, the junction kept 12 bases outside the gene matches. The CDR3 loop is CATSRDLKGQGILQYF. The CDR3 DNA is TGTGCCACCAGCAGAGATCTGAAGGGACAGGGGATATTACAGTACTTC.

This chain links TRBV6-4 with TRBJ2-1; D is possibly TRBD1 (6 bases). V lost 3 bases and J 8 bases, leaving 17 bases between the germline ends. The CDR3 is 15 amino acids. Germline CDR1 is MRHNA and CDR2 is SNTAGT. The chain's CDR3 is CASSDLGTPPHEQFF. CDR3 bases: TGTGCCAGCAGTGATCTCGGGACACCCCCCCATGAGCAGTTCTTC.

The CDR3 spells CASSSFRDRGGQYF. CDR3 nucleotide sequence: TGTGCCAGCAGTTCATTCCGGGACAGGGGAGGACAGTATTTT. This chain connects TRBV27 to TRBJ2-3, with 10 bases matching TRBD1. CDR1 and CDR2 (germline): MNHEY, SMNVEV (reference sequence). This CDR3 has 14 residues. The V gene end was trimmed by 4 bases and the J gene end by 12 bases; junction bases not matched to a gene: 10.

V is TRBV6-1 and J is TRBJ2-2, with a possible D match to TRBD2 (6 bases). Germline CDR1 MNHNS, CDR2 SASEGT. With 8 bases removed from V and 0 bases from J, the gap between germline ends came to 13 bases. CDR3 size: 15 residues. The CDR3 loop reads CASRRVGSNTGELFF. DNA for the CDR3: TGTGCCAGCCGGAGGGTGGGTTCGAACACCGGGGAGCTGTTTTTT.

The chain employs TRBV2 and TRBJ2-2, with 7 positions matching TRBD1. This CDR3 has 14 residues. V lost 6 bases and J lost 4; bases outside the gene matches: 5. Germline V gene sequence: CDR1 SNHLY, CDR2 FYNNEI. The chain's CDR3 is CASSPGQSTGELFF. The DNA of the CDR3 is TGTGCCAGCAGCCCGGGACAGTCCACCGGGGAGCTGTTTTTT. The entire variable domain, with the rest obtained from reference TRBV2 and TRBJ2-2, is as follows: EPEVTQTPSHQVTQMGQEVILRCVPISNHLYFYWYRQILGQKVEFLVSFYNNEISEKSEIFDDQFSVERPDGSNFTLKIRSTKLEDSAMYFCASSPGQSTGELFFGEGSRLTVL.

This chain connects TRBV6-1 to TRBJ2-7, with TRBD1 as a possible D gene (6 bases). Germline assignment: CDR1 MNHNS and CDR2 SASEGT. This CDR3 spans 16 amino acids. V lost 2 bases and J 0 bases, leaving 14 bases between the germline ends. CDR3 DNA: TGTGCCAGCAGTGAATGGGACATAGGGAGCTCCTACGAGCAGTACTTC. Translating gives CASSEWDIGSSYEQYF.

V and J are TRBV10-3 and TRBJ1-6; tentative D call: TRBD1 (6 bases). CDR3 length: 15 amino acids. V was shortened by 6 bases and J by 6 bases, with 15 bases between the two germline ends. Germline V lookup: CDR1 ENHRY, CDR2 SYGVKD. As DNA, the CDR3 is TGTGCCATCAGGGCGAGGGGGAGTGGTAATTCACCCCTCCACTTT. This codes for CAIRARGSGNSPLHF.

The gene calls are TRBV29-1 and TRBJ2-2, with D unclear. Per the germline V gene, CDR1 is SQVTM and CDR2 is ANQGSEA. This CDR3 comprises 15 residues. V gave up 1 base and J gave up 2 bases, with 11 bases separating them. Written as DNA, the CDR3 is TGCAGCGTTGAAGGGCGAGGAGTAAACACCGGGGAGCTGTTTTTT. This encodes CSVEGRGVNTGELFF.

This clone was seen a single time. The CDR3 region has the DNA TGTGCCAGCAGCCCACGGACAGGGGGTATCGCAGATACGCAGTATTTT. Translation: CASSPRTGGIADTQYF. The chain uses TRBV7-7 and TRBJ2-3, with 10 nucleotides matching TRBD1. The CDR3 is 16 amino acids. The germline V gene has CDR1 SSHAT and CDR2 FNYEAQ (reference sequence). The V gene end was trimmed by 5 bases and the J gene end by 4 bases; junction bases not matched to a gene: 9.

The J gene is TRBJ1-5, the V gene TRBV6-5; maybe TRBD1 (6 bases). V shed 6 bases and J shed 7 bases, with 19 bases lying between them. There are 15 residues in the CDR3. Looked up from germline, CDR1 is MNHEY and CDR2 is SVGAGI. The CDR3 DNA sequence: TGTGCCAGCAGCAGGGGCGTCGGGGATAGACAGCCCCAGCATTTT. Translated, it gives CASSRGVGDRQPQHF.

This chain joins TRBV15 and TRBJ2-7; no clear D gene. This CDR3 is 14 amino acids long. Trimming shortened V by 4 bases and J by 2 bases, and 12 bases separated the two germline ends. CDR1 LNHNV and CDR2 YYDKDF come from the germline V gene (reference sequence). CDR3 amino acids: CATSTGSGPYEQYF. CDR3 sequence (DNA): TGTGCCACCAGCACTGGGTCAGGTCCCTACGAGCAGTACTTC.

The chain carries TRBV5-5 and TRBJ2-5, with a possible D match to TRBD2 (5 bases). The germline V and J ends were trimmed by 4 bases and 4 bases, with 20 bases remaining between them. Germline V gene data show CDR1 as SGHKS and CDR2 as YYEKEE (reference sequence). The CDR3 is 16 residues long. CDR3: CASSPGASLSGETQYF. DNA of the CDR3: TGTGCCAGCAGCCCTGGAGCCTCCCTCAGCGGAGAGACCCAGTACTTC.

The J gene is TRBJ2-3, the V gene TRBV12-1; the listed D gene, TRBD2, was not tested against the DNA. TRBV12-1 is tagged as a pseudogene. This CDR3 comprises 16 residues. The CDR3 coding sequence is TGTGCCAGCAGCTACCTCGCCGCGGGAGTAACAGATACGCAGTATTTT. As protein: CASSYLAAGVTDTQYF.

This clone came up a few times. The gene calls are TRBV6-5 and TRBJ1-1, with D perhaps matching TRBD1 (6 bases). V shed 4 bases and J shed 7 bases, with 13 bases lying between them. CDR1 and CDR2 (germline): MNHEY, SVGAGI. The CDR3 runs to 13 residues. This CDR3 reads CASSSDSRGEAFF. CDR3 sequence (DNA): TGTGCCAGCAGTTCGGACAGTCGGGGTGAAGCTTTCTTT.

The CDR3 DNA sequence: TGTGCCAGTAATCATTGGACAGGTGTAACTGAAGCTTTCTTT. Its translation is CASNHWTGVTEAFF. V and J are TRBV19 and TRBJ1-1; TRBD1 matches 7 bases. Germline assignment: CDR1 LNHDA and CDR2 SQIVND (reference sequence). This CDR3 comprises 14 residues. The J segment lost 5 bases and the V segment lost 7 bases, leaving 10 bases of the junction unmatched.

CDR3 loop: CASSFSGRVSYNEQFF. CDR3 bases: TGTGCCAGCAGTTTTAGCGGGAGGGTCTCCTACAATGAGCAGTTCTTC. This chain uses TRBV28 with TRBJ2-1; TRBD2 matches 11 bases. CDR3 length: 16 residues. Germline-derived CDR1 and CDR2 are MDHEN and SYDVKM. The junction had 1 base not matched to a gene; V was cut back by 3 bases and J by 0 bases.

This chain uses TRBV6-1 with TRBJ2-7; 8 positions agree with TRBD1. This CDR3 has 13 residues. CDR1 is MNHNS and CDR2 is SASEGT in the germline V gene. The V and J ends lost 6 bases and 5 bases, in that order; junction bases with no gene match: 6. The CDR3 nucleotides are TGTGCCAGCAGCGTGGACAGGGTCGACGAGCAGTACTTC. This codes for CASSVDRVDEQYF.

The chain recombines TRBV13 with TRBJ2-3; 9 nucleotides line up with TRBD2. V shed 5 bases and J 4 bases; nucleotides not matched to a gene: 7. The CDR3 totals 15 residues. Germline-derived CDR1 and CDR2 are PRHDT and FYEKMQ (reference sequence). This chain's CDR3 is CASSPTSGTSDTQYF. The CDR3 nucleotides read TGTGCCAGCAGCCCGACTAGCGGTACATCAGATACGCAGTATTTT.